This is a list of T cell receptor beta chains from one sample in a study of response to subunit inactivated influenza vaccine. TCRdb analysed the RT-PCR reads with MiXCR anew, one entry per CDR3 protein. In the table there are fewer than 600,000 distinct CDR3 sequences, about 7.2% of which are singletons. The sequencing here drew on PBMCs from blood, taken about 23 months after vaccination. The receptor set was obtained from a man aged 50 to 69 who received an inactivated influenza vaccine. Both conserved end residues are part of each CDR3. A D gene is named only where the DNA matches it firmly. Clone sizes are given selectively: once, few, many, or a class where the clone is expanded.

>few|TRBD1|TRBJ2-3|TRBV5-1
CASSSLDRVQDTQYF
TGCGCCAGCAGCTCACTTGACAGGGTGCAAGATACGCAGTATTTT
>few|NA|TRBJ2-1|TRBV7-9
CASVTVYNEQFF
TGTGCCAGCGTGACAGTCTACAATGAGCAGTTCTTC
>many|TRBD2|TRBJ2-1|TRBV24-1
CATSGPRLAGEYNEQFF
TGTGCCACCAGTGGCCCCAGACTAGCGGGGGAGTACAATGAGCAGTTCTTC
>many|TRBD1|TRBJ2-7|TRBV15
CATSREPQGAYEQYF
TGTGCCACCAGCAGAGAACCACAGGGGGCCTACGAGCAGTACTTC
>few|NA|TRBJ1-1|TRBV29-1
CSVLPRAVNTEAFF
TGCAGCGTTCTCCCCAGGGCAGTGAACACTGAAGCTTTCTTT
>few|NA|TRBJ1-2|TRBV19
CASSTEGYGYTF
TGTGCCAGTAGTACCGAGGGCTATGGCTACACCTTC
>NA|NA|TRBJ1-4|TRBV20-1
CRAGKDTTNEKLFF
TGCAGGGCGGGGAAGGACACAACTAATGAAAAACTGTTTTTT
>many|NA|TRBJ2-1|TRBV25-1
CASTTGEGFDEQFF
TGTGCCAGCACGACAGGGGAGGGTTTCGATGAGCAGTTCTTC
>NA|TRBD1|TRBJ2-5|TRBV7-2
CASSLGDREAETQYF
TGTGCCAGCAGCTTAGGGGACAGAGAGGCAGAGACCCAGTACTTC
>NA|TRBD2|TRBJ2-5|TRBV20-1
CSATGGPQETQYF
TGCAGTGCAACGGGGGGGCCCCAAGAGACCCAGTACTTC
>few|TRBD2|TRBJ2-1|TRBV7-8
CASSLSRLAGIDEQFF
TGTGCCAGCAGCTTATCCCGCCTAGCGGGGATCGATGAGCAGTTCTTC
>many|NA|TRBJ1-1|TRBV12-3/TRBV12-4
CASSLYGGTEAFF
TGTGCCAGCAGTTTGTACGGGGGCACTGAAGCTTTCTTT
>NA|TRBD1|TRBJ1-2|TRBV29-1
CSAQGAGGYTF
TGCAGCGCCCAGGGGGCGGGCGGCTACACCTTC
>many|NA|TRBJ2-3|TRBV29-1
CSAEFPAGTDTQYF
TGCAGCGCCGAGTTCCCGGCAGGCACAGATACGCAGTATTTT
>NA|TRBD1|TRBJ1-1|TRBV10-3
CAIKPSAGQGSSTEAFF
TGTGCCATCAAGCCGTCGGCGGGACAGGGTTCGAGCACTGAAGCTTTCTTT
>many|NA|TRBJ2-1|TRBV9
CASSVTVGGWSYNEQFF
TGTGCCAGCAGCGTAACGGTCGGGGGCTGGTCCTACAATGAGCAGTTCTTC
>few|TRBD1|TRBJ2-5|TRBV27
CASSKPGGMETQYF
TGTGCCAGCAGTAAGCCAGGGGGAATGGAGACCCAGTACTTC
>many|TRBD1|TRBJ2-5|TRBV20-1
CSATGQGPETQYF
TGCAGTGCTACAGGACAGGGGCCGGAGACCCAGTACTTC
>few|TRBD2|TRBJ2-1|TRBV30
CAWSGGTSGTGHNEQFF
TGTGCCTGGAGTGGGGGGACTAGCGGGACAGGTCACAATGAGCAGTTCTTC
>few|TRBD2|TRBJ2-1|TRBV19
CASSLGGGLLDEQFF
TGTGCCAGTAGTTTGGGCGGGGGGCTCCTGGATGAGCAGTTCTTC
>NA|NA|TRBJ2-3|TRBV5-6
CASSAPLRDLDTQYF
TGTGCCAGCAGCGCCCCGTTGCGCGACCTGGATACGCAGTATTTT
>NA|NA|TRBJ2-6|TRBV18
CASSPPNRVDNVLTF
TGTGCCAGCTCACCCCCAAACAGGGTTGACAACGTCCTGACTTTC
>few|TRBD2|TRBJ2-1|TRBV20-1
CSARDGAGDNEQFF
TGCAGTGCTAGAGACGGAGCGGGAGACAATGAGCAGTTCTTC
>NA|NA|TRBJ2-1|TRBV29-1
CSAVAPSRHIYNEQFF
TGCAGCGCCGTGGCTCCCTCTCGACATATCTACAATGAGCAGTTCTTC
>many|TRBD1|TRBJ1-1|TRBV29-1
CSAQRPGGVVTEAFF
TGCAGCGCCCAGCGGCCAGGGGGCGTAGTCACTGAAGCTTTCTTT
>NA|TRBD2|TRBJ2-1|TRBV6-5
CASRLAGGDHNEQFF
TGTGCCAGCAGATTAGCGGGAGGGGACCACAATGAGCAGTTCTTC
>few|TRBD1|TRBJ1-1|TRBV10-3
CAISDVPGQEIYTEAFF
TGTGCCATCAGTGACGTCCCGGGACAGGAGATTTACACTGAAGCTTTCTTT
>few|NA|TRBJ2-7|TRBV28
CASSLVHFGLGYEQYF
TGTGCCAGCAGTTTGGTACATTTTGGTCTCGGATACGAGCAGTACTTC
>few|NA|TRBJ2-7|TRBV12-3/TRBV12-4
CASSLGRMYEQYF
TGTGCCAGCAGTTTGGGCAGGATGTACGAGCAGTACTTC
>NA|NA|TRBJ1-2|TRBV7-8
CASSLVLVNVNYGYTF
TGTGCCAGCAGCTTAGTGCTGGTAAATGTTAACTATGGCTACACCTTC
>many|NA|TRBJ1-4|TRBV2
CASRAQGIREEKLFF
TGTGCCAGCAGGGCTCAGGGGATAAGGGAAGAAAAACTGTTTTTT
>few|NA|TRBJ1-3|TRBV4-3
CASSQDQGTGNTIYF
TGCGCCAGCAGCCAAGACCAGGGAACTGGAAACACCATATATTTT
>NA|TRBD1|TRBJ2-1|TRBV20-1
CSVSRSYRDRERNEQFF
TGCAGTGTCTCCAGATCGTACCGGGACAGGGAGCGCAATGAGCAGTTCTTC
>NA|NA|TRBJ2-1|TRBV7-6
CASSSTVTYNEQFF
TGTGCCAGCAGCTCGACAGTTACCTACAATGAGCAGTTCTTC
>few|TRBD1|TRBJ1-1|TRBV10-3
CAIRGTGGPNTEAFF
TGTGCCATCAGGGGGACAGGGGGCCCGAACACTGAAGCTTTCTTT
>many|NA|TRBJ1-1|TRBV20-1
CSARHGRRNTEAFF
TGCAGTGCTAGACATGGACGGAGAAACACTGAAGCTTTCTTT
>many|TRBD1|TRBJ2-1|TRBV20-1
CSAGPTGLSYNEQFF
TGCAGTGCTGGACCGACAGGGCTCTCCTACAATGAGCAGTTCTTC
>many|NA|TRBJ1-2|TRBV12-3/TRBV12-4
CASSGGHRLSGYTF
TGTGCCAGCAGTGGGGGCCACAGGCTCTCGGGCTACACCTTC
>many|NA|TRBJ1-1|TRBV7-2
CASSLTGRGSTEAFF
TGTGCCAGCAGCCTAACAGGTAGGGGTTCGACTGAAGCTTTCTTT
>few|NA|TRBJ2-7|TRBV20-1
CSARDGDRGEQYF
TGCAGTGCTAGAGATGGAGACCGGGGTGAGCAGTACTTC
>NA|NA|TRBJ2-7|TRBV18
CASSPGKAYEQYF
TGTGCCAGCTCTCCCGGGAAAGCGTACGAGCAGTACTTC
>NA|NA|TRBJ2-7|TRBV20-1
CSAREWAGLSYEQYF
TGCAGTGCTAGAGAATGGGCAGGTCTCTCCTACGAGCAGTACTTC
>NA|TRBD2|TRBJ2-3|TRBV7-2
CASSLTSGARSTDTQYF
TGTGCCAGCAGCTTAACTAGCGGGGCACGAAGCACAGATACGCAGTATTTT
>few|NA|TRBJ1-5|TRBV20-1
CSARDWAGDQPQHF
TGCAGTGCTAGAGATTGGGCAGGGGATCAGCCCCAGCATTTT
>NA|NA|TRBJ1-6|TRBV4-3
CASSQDLGASDSPLHF
TGCGCCAGCAGCCAAGATTTAGGGGCTTCGGATTCACCCCTCCACTTT
>NA|NA|TRBJ2-5|TRBV12-3/TRBV12-4
CASRLGLEWETQYF
TGTGCCAGCAGATTGGGATTAGAATGGGAGACCCAGTACTTC
>NA|NA|TRBJ2-3|TRBV4-3
CASSVRGGGTDTQYF
TGCGCCAGCAGCGTGCGGGGCGGCGGCACAGATACGCAGTATTTT
>NA|TRBD2|TRBJ2-3|TRBV20-1
CSARELIPGLAVQDTQYF
TGCAGTGCTAGAGAGCTTATTCCAGGACTAGCGGTACAAGATACGCAGTATTTT
>few|NA|TRBJ2-2|TRBV3-1
CASSQVPNGRTGELFF
TGTGCCAGCAGCCAAGTACCCAATGGGAGGACCGGGGAGCTGTTTTTT
>few|TRBD2|TRBJ2-1|TRBV24-1
CATSDFSGSSYNEQFF
TGTGCCACCAGTGATTTTAGCGGGAGCTCCTACAATGAGCAGTTCTTC
>NA|NA|TRBJ1-1|TRBV12-5
CASALDLGAEAFF
TGTGCTAGTGCTTTGGACTTGGGGGCTGAAGCTTTCTTT
>NA|TRBD2|TRBJ2-5|TRBV28
CAGRPSGETQYF
TGTGCCGGCAGACCTAGCGGGGAGACCCAGTACTTC
>once|NA|TRBJ2-4|TRBV20-1
CSATGPLGIQYF
TGCAGTGCTACAGGGCCCCTTGGGATTCAGTACTTC
>few|NA|TRBJ1-5|TRBV25-1
CASSEPGSYQPQHF
TGTGCCAGCAGTGAACCCGGCAGTTATCAGCCCCAGCATTTT